This T cell receptor (beta chain) comes out of a study of blood T cells in healthy people across ages. The junction had 3 bases not matched to a gene; V was cut back by 1 base and J by 1 base. The CDR3 contains 16 residues. Germline values: CDR1 LGHNA, CDR2 YSLEER. A second PCR of about 7 to 12 cycles used a sample-barcoded 5' primer and a J-beta primer mix. TCRdb ran MiXCR on the 5' RACE reads and lists one entry per CDR3 protein. This table holds 590,000 or so distinct CDR3 sequences, about 28% found once. The V and J genes are TRBV4-3 and TRBJ2-2, with TRBD1 matching over 7 bases. The sequence derives from a woman aged 80 or over in good health. Sample: blood. CDR3 in amino acids: CASSQGQGGNTGELFF. CDR3 nucleotide sequence: TGCGCCAGCAGCCAAGGACAGGGCGGGAACACCGGGGAGCTGTTTTTT.